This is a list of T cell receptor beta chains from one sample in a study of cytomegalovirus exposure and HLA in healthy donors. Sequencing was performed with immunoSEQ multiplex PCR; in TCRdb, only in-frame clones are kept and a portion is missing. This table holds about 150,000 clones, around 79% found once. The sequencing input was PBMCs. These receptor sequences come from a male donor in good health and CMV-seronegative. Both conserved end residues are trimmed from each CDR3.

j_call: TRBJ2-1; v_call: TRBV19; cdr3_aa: ASTSSYNEQF
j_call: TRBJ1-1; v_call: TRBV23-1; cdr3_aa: ASSQQGLNTEAF
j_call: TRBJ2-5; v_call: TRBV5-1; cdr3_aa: ASSLGLAGGQETQY
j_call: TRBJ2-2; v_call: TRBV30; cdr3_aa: AWSVWPSGSSWTGELF
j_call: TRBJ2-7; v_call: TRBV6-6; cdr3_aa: ASTDSTPDEQY
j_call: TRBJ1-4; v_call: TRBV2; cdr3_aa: ASSSSTVSTNEKLF
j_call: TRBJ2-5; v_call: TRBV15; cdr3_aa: ATSREAGSGETQY
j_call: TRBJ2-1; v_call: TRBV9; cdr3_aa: ASSEPLRDYSRPYNEQF
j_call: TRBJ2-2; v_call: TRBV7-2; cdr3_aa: ASSPTTGGVGELF
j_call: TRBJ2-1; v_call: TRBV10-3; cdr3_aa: ATERGGSTNEQF
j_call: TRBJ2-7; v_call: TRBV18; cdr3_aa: ASSPGDSSYEQY
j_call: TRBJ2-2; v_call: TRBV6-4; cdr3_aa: ASRTSGQGAGELF
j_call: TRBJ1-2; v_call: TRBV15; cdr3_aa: ATSPSTGDTYGYT
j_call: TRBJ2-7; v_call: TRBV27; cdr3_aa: ASSPATVNWGHEQY
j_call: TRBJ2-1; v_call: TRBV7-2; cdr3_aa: ASSLSGSYNEQF
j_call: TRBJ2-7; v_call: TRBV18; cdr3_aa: ASSLPGTYEQY
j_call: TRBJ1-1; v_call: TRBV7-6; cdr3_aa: ASSLGARGTEAF
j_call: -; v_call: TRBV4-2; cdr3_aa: ASSPVAAVYEQY
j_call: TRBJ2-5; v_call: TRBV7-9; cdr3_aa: SSSPLAGGGETQY
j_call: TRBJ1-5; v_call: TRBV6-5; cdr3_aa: ASRPRGGPQH
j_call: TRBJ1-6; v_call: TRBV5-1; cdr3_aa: ASSPTGELSPLH
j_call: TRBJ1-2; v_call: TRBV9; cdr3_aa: ASSANGGGGYT
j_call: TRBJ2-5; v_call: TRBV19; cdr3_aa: ASSMYPSGLGGTQY
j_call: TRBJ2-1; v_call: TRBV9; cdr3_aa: ASSVGLSEAYNEQF
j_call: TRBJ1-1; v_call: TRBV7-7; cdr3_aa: ASSPGHSNTEAF
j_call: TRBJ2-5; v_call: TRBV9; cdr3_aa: ASSASLTSGVETQY
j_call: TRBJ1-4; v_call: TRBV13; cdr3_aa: ASSSRDRGATNEKLF
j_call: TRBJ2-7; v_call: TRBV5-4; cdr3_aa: ASSLPGAIYEQY
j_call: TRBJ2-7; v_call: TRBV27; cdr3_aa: ASSSSSPGQGLHEQY
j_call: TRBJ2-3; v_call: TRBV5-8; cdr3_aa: ASSWDREDTQY
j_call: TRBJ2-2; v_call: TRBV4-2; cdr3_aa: ASSPSGRDTGELF
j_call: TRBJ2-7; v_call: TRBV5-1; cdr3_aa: ASSPGVPQGGLSYEQY
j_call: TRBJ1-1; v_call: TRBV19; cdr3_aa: ASTPGGDYWTEAF
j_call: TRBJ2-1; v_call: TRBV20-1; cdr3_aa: SLLAKDEQF
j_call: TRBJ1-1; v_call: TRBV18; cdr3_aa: ASSPRLRDRGGTEAF
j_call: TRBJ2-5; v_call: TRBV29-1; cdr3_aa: SLDRGLETQY
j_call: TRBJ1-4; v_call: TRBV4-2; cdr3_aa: ASSQGGGQGNEKLF
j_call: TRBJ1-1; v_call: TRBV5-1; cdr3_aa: ASSLAAGVTTEAF
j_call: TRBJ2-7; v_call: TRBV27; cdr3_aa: ASSLRQGAYEQY
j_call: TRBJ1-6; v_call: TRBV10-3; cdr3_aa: AISESTGPLH
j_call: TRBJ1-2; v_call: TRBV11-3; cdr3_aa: ASSLRDSLNGYT
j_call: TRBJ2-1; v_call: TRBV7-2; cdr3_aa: ASSLTVYNEQF
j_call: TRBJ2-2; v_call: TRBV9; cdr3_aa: ASSGRSGQHNTGELF
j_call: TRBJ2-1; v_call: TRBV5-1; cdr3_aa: ASSLVAGYSYNEQF
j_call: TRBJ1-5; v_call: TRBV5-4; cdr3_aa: ASSLGGTGAGQPQH
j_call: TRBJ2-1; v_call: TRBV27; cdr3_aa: ASSSSTSGFGNEQF
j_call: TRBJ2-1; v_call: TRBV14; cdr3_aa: ASRKAGGTINEQF
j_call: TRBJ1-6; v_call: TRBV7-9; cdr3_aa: ASSVYPGTGISGSPLH
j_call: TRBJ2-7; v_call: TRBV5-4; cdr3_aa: ASSLGTGGNEQY
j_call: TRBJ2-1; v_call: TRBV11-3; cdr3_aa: ASSLDGLAGGPIYNEQF
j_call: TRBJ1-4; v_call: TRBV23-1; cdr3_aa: ASMGGRPPTTNEKLF
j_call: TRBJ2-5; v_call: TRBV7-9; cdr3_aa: SSSLGGSGTRETQY
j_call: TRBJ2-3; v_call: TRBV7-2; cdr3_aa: ASSSLLAGTDTQY